This T cell receptor (beta chain) was captured in a study of T cells after yellow fever vaccination. TCRdb reprocessed the 5' RACE reads via MiXCR and lists one record per CDR3 protein. This sample has fewer than 350,000 distinct CDR3 sequences; more than 8.5% occur once, and the top ten carry under 20%. Trimming cost V 4 bases and J 6 bases, with 17 bases left between them. The CDR3 has 15 residues. CDR1 and CDR2 (germline): SGHKS, YYEKEE (reference sequence). The receptor was isolated from a man younger than 30 who received the YFV17D yellow fever vaccine. This chain links TRBV5-5 with TRBJ2-4; D is ambiguous. The source material was PBMCs, sampled on the day of the first yellow fever vaccination. CDR3 nucleotide sequence: TGTGCCAGCAGCAGCGAGGAAGGGTTCAGAAACATTCAGTACTTC. It translates to CASSSEEGFRNIQYF.